Following are 26 T cell receptor beta chains from one sample sequenced in a study of cytomegalovirus exposure and HLA in healthy donors. It was with 60 Vbeta and 13 Jbeta primers that the PCR ran. Sequencing was performed with immunoSEQ multiplex PCR; in TCRdb, only in-frame clones are kept and a portion is missing. Here the sample spans about 120,000 clones, 7% to 9.5% being singletons. Sequenced: PBMCs. The receptors derive from a woman between 40 and 50 years old in good health and CMV-seropositive.

This chain connects TRBV6-1 to TRBJ2-7, with 9 bases aligning to TRBD1. V lost 4 bases to trimming and J lost 6 bases; unmatched junction nucleotides: 7. There are 14 residues in the CDR3. CDR1 and CDR2 from the germline V gene are MNHNS and SASEGT. The CDR3 reads CASSGWDRVSEQYF. CDR3 sequence (DNA): TGTGCCAGCAGTGGCTGGGACAGGGTTTCCGAGCAGTACTTC.

The rearrangement joins TRBV2 to TRBJ1-1; D uncertain. The CDR3 runs to 13 residues. Germline V gene data show CDR1 as SNHLY and CDR2 as FYNNEI. Trimming cost V 8 bases and J 0 bases, with 10 bases left between them. In DNA form, the CDR3 reads TGTGCCAGCTCCCCAGGTATGAACACTGAAGCTTTCTTT. Encoded protein: CASSPGMNTEAFF.

The chain links TRBV19 to TRBJ2-1, with D perhaps TRBD1 (5 bases). The CDR3 has 15 amino acids. The germline V gene encodes CDR1 LNHDA and CDR2 SQIVND (reference sequence). V was cut by 1 base and J by 3 bases, with 10 bases left in between. The CDR3 DNA reads as TGTGCCAGTAGTATAGTAGGGGCCAACTACAATGAGCAGTTCTTC. Translated: CASSIVGANYNEQFF.

This clone was counted a few times. The chain joins TRBV6-1 to TRBJ1-4; perhaps TRBD1 as D (6 bases). Trimming stripped 2 bases from V and 3 bases from J, with 13 bases between. CDR3 length equals 16 residues. CDR1 and CDR2 (germline): MNHNS, SASEGT. CDR3 loop: CASSELGTPANEKLFF. CDR3 nucleotides: TGTGCCAGCAGTGAACTTGGGACACCTGCTAATGAAAAACTGTTTTTT.

This clone was detected only a few times. The rearrangement joins TRBV9 to TRBJ2-3, with D unresolved. Germline V CDR1 and CDR2: SGDLS, YYNGEE. Trimming stripped 4 bases from V and 0 bases from J, with 6 bases between. The CDR3 has 13 amino acids. The CDR3 DNA reads as TGTGCCAGCAGCCCCCAGAGCACAGATACGCAGTATTTT. This gives the protein CASSPQSTDTQYF.

This chain uses TRBV10-1 with TRBJ2-1; the match to TRBD1 covers 11 bases. The germline gives CDR1 WNHNN, CDR2 SYGVQD (reference sequence). The CDR3 is 16 amino acids. V lost 6 bases and J lost 2; bases outside the gene matches: 6. CDR3 in amino acids: CASRERTGGTYNEQFF. The CDR3 DNA reads as TGCGCCAGCAGAGAACGGACAGGGGGCACCTACAATGAGCAGTTCTTC.

This clone appeared a few times. The chain has TRBV14 and TRBJ1-2, with D possibly TRBD1 on 5 matching bases. Germline V gives CDR1 SGHDN, CDR2 FVKESK. The CDR3 totals 17 residues. V was shortened by 5 bases and J by 1 base, with 20 bases between the two germline ends. This chain's CDR3 is CASSFERTLGLNYGYTF. The CDR3 DNA is TGTGCCAGCAGCTTCGAGAGGACCCTGGGGCTTAACTATGGCTACACCTTC.

This clone was detected a few times. The chain uses TRBV6-1 and TRBJ2-2; D ambiguous. Trimming took off 3 bases at V and 7 bases at J, with 12 bases between the two ends. The CDR3 length is 14 residues. Germline V lookup: CDR1 MNHNS, CDR2 SASEGT. CDR3: CASSDPYNYGELFF. The CDR3 bases are TGTGCCAGCAGTGACCCCTATAATTACGGGGAGCTGTTTTTT.

The CDR3 region has the DNA TGTGCCAGCAGTGACAGTAACACTGAAGCTTTCTTT. Translation gives CASSDSNTEAFF. The chain uses TRBV6-1 and TRBJ1-1; D is unclear. Germline-derived CDR1 and CDR2 are MNHNS and SASEGT. The CDR3 totals 12 residues. Trimming shortened V by 3 bases and J by 2 bases, and 4 bases separated the two germline ends.

J is TRBJ2-7 and V is TRBV19; 9 nucleotides agree with TRBD1. V lost 6 bases to trimming and J lost 2 bases; unmatched junction nucleotides: 5. Germline CDR1 LNHDA, CDR2 SQIVND (reference sequence). CDR3 length: 14 amino acids. Written as DNA, the CDR3 is TGTGCCAGTAGGGCCGGGACAGGGACCTACGAGCAGTACTTC. Translated: CASRAGTGTYEQYF. Together with reference TRBV19 and TRBJ2-7, the CDR3 gives the full variable domain: DGGITQSPKYLFRKEGQNVTLSCEQNLNHDAMYWYRQDPGQGLRLIYYSQIVNDFQKGDIAEGYSVSREKKESFPLTVTSAQKNPTAFYLCASRAGTGTYEQYFGPGTRLTVT.

This clone was detected a few times. The rearrangement links TRBV18 to TRBJ1-2; 11 nucleotides align to TRBD1. Losses at the gene ends were 2 bases for V and 8 bases for J; bases not matched to a gene: 7. The CDR3 spans 15 residues. CDR1 and CDR2 from the germline V gene are KGHSH and LQKENI. CDR3 DNA sequence: TGTGCCAGCTCACCAGGGACAGGGGGATGGAGCGGCTACACCTTC. Translating it yields CASSPGTGGWSGYTF.

This clone has more than one count but fewer than ten. This chain links TRBV28 with TRBJ2-1; 7 positions agree with TRBD1. From germline, CDR1 is MDHEN and CDR2 SYDVKM. J gave up 6 bases and V 4 bases, and 9 bases lay outside the gene matches. The CDR3 is 15 amino acids. CDR3 sequence reads: CASSSSGGVGNEQFF. CDR3 nucleotides: TGTGCCAGCAGTTCCTCAGGGGGAGTGGGCAATGAGCAGTTCTTC.

In its sample, this clone was seen a few times. The chain is built from TRBV6-4 and TRBJ1-2; 8 bases map to TRBD1. Germline V CDR1 and CDR2: MRHNA, SNTAGT. Losses at the gene ends were 7 bases for V and 10 bases for J; bases not matched to a gene: 14. The CDR3 contains 14 residues. The CDR3, as DNA: TGTGCCAGCACCCTGGGGACAGGCGATGTGGACTACACCTTC. This translates into CASTLGTGDVDYTF.

This clone showed up just a few times. The chain uses TRBV6-1 and TRBJ2-3; 7 positions agree with TRBD2. The CDR3 is 17 amino acids. The V segment lost 0 bases and the J segment 2 bases; nucleotides outside the gene matches: 8. Germline V gives CDR1 MNHNS, CDR2 SASEGT. In DNA form, the CDR3 reads TGTGCCAGCAGTGAAGCAAGGTGGGGGGGACCCACAGATACGCAGTATTTT. Its translation: CASSEARWGGPTDTQYF.

In its sample, this clone was seen a few times. V is TRBV6-5 and J is TRBJ2-5; 8 bases fit TRBD1. V was pared by 3 bases and J by 4 bases, with 7 bases of the junction left unmatched. The germline gives CDR1 MNHEY, CDR2 SVGAGI. The CDR3 is 15 amino acids. In DNA, the CDR3 is TGTGCCAGCAGTTATTGGGCAGGGGGCAGAGAGACCCAGTACTTC. Protein product: CASSYWAGGRETQYF.

The rearrangement uses TRBV5-1 and TRBJ2-7, with 9 bases that match TRBD1. Trimming removed 0 bases from V and 12 bases from J; junction bases left unmatched: 4. Germline V gene data show CDR1 as SGHRS and CDR2 as YFSETQ. This CDR3 is built from 12 residues. CDR3 DNA sequence: TGCGCCAGCAGCTTGGGGACAGGGGATCGGTACTTC. Its protein product is CASSLGTGDRYF.

The J gene is TRBJ1-2, the V gene TRBV18; D is unresolved. Trimming took off 3 bases at V and 8 bases at J, with 10 bases between the two ends. Per the germline V gene, CDR1 is KGHSH and CDR2 is LQKENI. The CDR3 sequence is 12 residues long. Here the CDR3 reads CASSPSGQGYTF. Written as DNA, the CDR3 is TGTGCCAGCTCACCCAGCGGGCAAGGCTACACCTTC.

The table lists this clone with many counts. A junction boundary mismatches the germline segment, possibly from a read error. This rearrangement joins TRBV28 to TRBJ1-2, with 7 bases aligning to TRBD1. CDR3 length: 22 residues. The germline V gene has CDR1 MDHEN and CDR2 SYDVKM. CDR3 sequence reads: CASSSLDLSARFTGATPHGYTF. In nucleotides, the CDR3 is TGTGCCAGCAGTTCCTTAGACCTTTCTGCCCGCTTCACAGGGGCTACCCCCCATGGGTACACCTTC.

This clone was detected only a few times. The chain combines TRBV20-1 with TRBJ1-1, with TRBD1 matching over 9 bases. J lost 10 bases, V lost 5 bases, and 5 bases had no gene match. Germline V gene lookup returns CDR1 DFQATT and CDR2 SNEGSKA (reference sequence). The CDR3 has 11 amino acids. CDR3 sequence: CSAGTGGAAFF. CDR3 nucleotide sequence: TGCAGTGCTGGCACAGGGGGCGCAGCTTTCTTT.

This rearrangement joins TRBV19 to TRBJ2-7; possible D gene TRBD2, 7 bases. The CDR3 is made up of 15 amino acids. Germline V gene lookup returns CDR1 LNHDA and CDR2 SQIVND (reference sequence). V shed 3 bases and J shed 5 bases, with 17 bases lying between them. The CDR3 sequence: CASSIEGGARNEQYF. The DNA for the CDR3 is TGTGCCAGTAGTATTGAGGGGGGGGCGCGTAACGAGCAGTACTTC.

This chain connects TRBV13 to TRBJ1-6; 7 bases match TRBD1. The V and J ends lost 4 bases and 6 bases, in that order; junction bases with no gene match: 6. This CDR3 spans 15 amino acids. Germline V gene data show CDR1 as PRHDT and CDR2 as FYEKMQ (reference sequence). In nucleotides, the CDR3 is TGTGCCAGCAGCTCCGCGCAGGGGGGTAATTCACCCCTCCACTTT. It codes for CASSSAQGGNSPLHF.

The chain employs TRBV5-5 and TRBJ1-1; TRBD1 aligns across 8 bases. This CDR3 is 16 amino acids long. Germline CDR1 and CDR2: SGHKS and YYEKEE (reference sequence). The trim removed 2 bases at V and 1 base at J, leaving 7 bases unmatched. The CDR3 region is CASSFPGGGENTEAFF. CDR3 in DNA: TGTGCCAGCAGCTTTCCAGGGGGCGGCGAGAACACTGAAGCTTTCTTT.

This chain connects TRBV29-1 to TRBJ1-2, with a possible D match to TRBD1 (5 bases). This CDR3 spans 14 amino acids. The V gene's germline CDR1 is SQVTM and CDR2 ANQGSEA. V was trimmed by 3 bases and J by 0 bases, leaving 11 bases between them. CDR3 DNA: TGCAGCGTTGAGAGGCAGGACACTAACTATGGCTACACCTTC. It codes for CSVERQDTNYGYTF.

The DNA for the CDR3 is TGTGCCAGCTCCCCTTCCAATGAGCAGTTCTTC. This sequence encodes CASSPSNEQFF. The V gene is TRBV18, the J gene TRBJ2-1; the D is unclear. The CDR3 length is 11 residues. Trimming took off 6 bases at V and 6 bases at J, with 6 bases between the two ends. The germline gives CDR1 KGHSH, CDR2 LQKENI.

The rearrangement uses TRBV6-5 and TRBJ1-4; 8 bases align to TRBD1. CDR1 and CDR2 (germline): MNHEY, SVGAGI. After removal of 6 bases from V and 8 bases from J, the junction contained 5 bases not matched to a gene. The length of the CDR3 is 13 residues. For the CDR3, the DNA is TGTGCCAGCAGCAGCTGGACAGGGGAAAAACTGTTTTTT. This codes for CASSSWTGEKLFF.

In this sample, this clone turned up a few times. The V call is TRBV7-3, the J call TRBJ1-1; maybe TRBD1 (6 bases). CDR1 and CDR2 from the germline V gene are SGHTA and FQGTGA. V was cut by 2 bases and J by 2 bases, with 18 bases left in between. This CDR3 is 17 amino acids long. CDR3 sequence (DNA): TGTGCCAGCAGCTTACTGGGGGGGACAATGGCAAACACTGAAGCTTTCTTT. As protein: CASSLLGGTMANTEAFF.